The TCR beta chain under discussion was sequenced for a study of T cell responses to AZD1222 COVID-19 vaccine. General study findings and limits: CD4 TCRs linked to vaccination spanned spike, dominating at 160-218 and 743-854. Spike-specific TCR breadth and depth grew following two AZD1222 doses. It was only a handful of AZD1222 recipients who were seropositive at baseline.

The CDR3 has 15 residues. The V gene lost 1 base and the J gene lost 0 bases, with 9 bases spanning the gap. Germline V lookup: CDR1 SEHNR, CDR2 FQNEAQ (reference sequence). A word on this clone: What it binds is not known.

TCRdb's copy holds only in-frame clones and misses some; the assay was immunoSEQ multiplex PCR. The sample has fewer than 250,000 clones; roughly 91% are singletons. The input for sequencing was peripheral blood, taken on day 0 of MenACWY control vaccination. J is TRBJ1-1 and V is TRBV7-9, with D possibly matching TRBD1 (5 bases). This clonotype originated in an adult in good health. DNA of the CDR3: TGTGCCAGCAGCTTAGGAGGGGCTATGAACACTGAAGCTTTCTTT. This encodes CASSLGGAMNTEAFF.